The rows below give T cell receptor beta chains drawn from one sample of a study of T-cell reconstitution after alpha-beta-depleted transplantation in children. TCRdb ran MiXCR on the PCR reads and lists one entry per CDR3 protein. The sample has 200,000 to 250,000 distinct CDR3 sequences, roughly 10% seen once. Sequenced material: PBMCs from the stem cell graft donor, taken from the stem cell graft. These receptors were collected from a human donor who donated a stem cell graft to a child with acute lymphoblastic leukemia. Each CDR3 is given with its conserved first and last residue. A D gene is named only where the DNA matches it firmly. Clone size is stated in some rows and not others, as once, few, many or a class when expanded.

v_call: TRBV27
d_call: -
clone_size: few
j_call: TRBJ1-1
cdr3_aa: CASSLKGPRGEAFF
cdr3_nt: TGTGCCAGCAGTTTAAAGGGCCCCAGGGGTGAAGCTTTCTTT

v_call: TRBV3-1
d_call: TRBD1
clone_size: -
j_call: TRBJ2-7
cdr3_aa: CASSQDWDRSPPPVEQYF
cdr3_nt: TGTGCCAGCAGCCAAGATTGGGACAGGTCGCCCCCTCCTGTCGAGCAGTACTTC

v_call: TRBV6-2/TRBV6-3
d_call: -
clone_size: few
j_call: TRBJ2-7
cdr3_aa: CASSYSHKSFYEQYF
cdr3_nt: TGTGCCAGCAGTTACTCCCATAAGAGCTTCTACGAGCAGTACTTC

v_call: TRBV7-9
d_call: -
clone_size: few
j_call: TRBJ2-1
cdr3_aa: CASSLAPGSVTFF
cdr3_nt: TGTGCCAGCAGCTTAGCGCCGGGTAGCGTGACGTTCTTC

v_call: TRBV20-1
d_call: TRBD2
clone_size: -
j_call: TRBJ2-2
cdr3_aa: CSARRGGQDGELFF
cdr3_nt: TGCAGTGCTAGGCGGGGGGGCCAGGACGGGGAGCTGTTTTTT

v_call: TRBV5-1
d_call: -
clone_size: -
j_call: TRBJ1-1
cdr3_aa: CASRGGKDTEAFF
cdr3_nt: TGCGCCAGCAGAGGGGGGAAGGACACTGAAGCTTTCTTT

v_call: TRBV19
d_call: -
clone_size: -
j_call: TRBJ2-6
cdr3_aa: CASSIDGPGANVLTF
cdr3_nt: TGTGCCAGTAGTATAGATGGCCCTGGGGCCAACGTCCTGACTTTC

v_call: TRBV4-3
d_call: -
clone_size: few
j_call: TRBJ1-2
cdr3_aa: CASSQVGLLGVDYGYTF
cdr3_nt: TGCGCCAGCAGCCAAGTTGGTCTACTTGGGGTCGACTATGGCTACACCTTC

v_call: TRBV5-1
d_call: -
clone_size: -
j_call: TRBJ1-2
cdr3_aa: CASSLNPSREANYGYTF
cdr3_nt: TGCGCCAGCAGCTTAAACCCGTCCAGGGAAGCTAACTATGGCTACACCTTC

v_call: TRBV29-1
d_call: -
clone_size: -
j_call: TRBJ1-2
cdr3_aa: CSAPKGENYGYTF
cdr3_nt: TGCAGCGCCCCGAAAGGGGAGAACTATGGCTACACCTTC

v_call: TRBV5-1
d_call: TRBD2
clone_size: many
j_call: TRBJ2-1
cdr3_aa: CASSSLAGGPGEQFF
cdr3_nt: TGCGCCAGCAGCTCGTTAGCGGGGGGGCCGGGTGAGCAGTTCTTC

v_call: TRBV5-1
d_call: -
clone_size: -
j_call: TRBJ2-7
cdr3_aa: CASSLAPGAIIEQYF
cdr3_nt: TGCGCCAGCAGCTTGGCGCCAGGGGCAATCATCGAGCAGTACTTC

v_call: TRBV18
d_call: -
clone_size: few
j_call: TRBJ2-5
cdr3_aa: CASSPRTGTQETQYF
cdr3_nt: TGTGCCAGCTCACCACGGACGGGGACCCAAGAGACCCAGTACTTC

v_call: TRBV6-5
d_call: TRBD1
clone_size: few
j_call: TRBJ1-2
cdr3_aa: CASSYRQGGYGYTF
cdr3_nt: TGTGCCAGCAGTTATAGACAGGGAGGCTATGGCTACACCTTC

v_call: TRBV15
d_call: TRBD1
clone_size: many
j_call: TRBJ2-3
cdr3_aa: CATSRGQGQLTTDTQYF
cdr3_nt: TGTGCCACCAGCAGAGGACAGGGGCAGCTAACCACAGATACGCAGTATTTT

v_call: TRBV2
d_call: -
clone_size: -
j_call: TRBJ2-7
cdr3_aa: CASSEIINTLSSYEQYF
cdr3_nt: TGTGCCAGCAGTGAAATTATTAACACCTTGAGCTCCTACGAGCAGTACTTC

v_call: TRBV5-1
d_call: TRBD1
clone_size: -
j_call: TRBJ2-6
cdr3_aa: CASSPPRDRENRGANVLTF
cdr3_nt: TGCGCCAGCAGCCCTCCCCGGGACAGGGAAAACCGTGGGGCCAACGTCCTGACTTTC

v_call: TRBV5-1
d_call: TRBD2
clone_size: -
j_call: TRBJ2-1
cdr3_aa: CASSLLRGGANEQFF
cdr3_nt: TGCGCCAGCAGCTTGCTTCGCGGGGGGGCCAATGAGCAGTTCTTC

v_call: TRBV20-1
d_call: TRBD1
clone_size: -
j_call: TRBJ2-5
cdr3_aa: CSATRTGVTETQYF
cdr3_nt: TGCAGTGCTACCCGGACAGGCGTCACGGAGACCCAGTACTTC

v_call: TRBV5-1
d_call: TRBD1
clone_size: many
j_call: TRBJ2-7
cdr3_aa: CASHTGAAYEQYF
cdr3_nt: TGCGCCAGCCATACAGGGGCAGCCTACGAGCAGTACTTC

v_call: TRBV29-1
d_call: -
clone_size: few
j_call: TRBJ2-7
cdr3_aa: CSVNRAAGYEQYF
cdr3_nt: TGCAGCGTCAACAGGGCCGCGGGGTACGAGCAGTACTTC

v_call: TRBV18
d_call: -
clone_size: few
j_call: TRBJ1-5
cdr3_aa: CASSPGLSDNQPQHF
cdr3_nt: TGTGCCAGCTCACCGGGTTTAAGCGACAATCAGCCCCAGCATTTT

v_call: TRBV7-2
d_call: -
clone_size: -
j_call: TRBJ1-5
cdr3_aa: CASSFSVGFSNQPQHF
cdr3_nt: TGTGCCAGCAGCTTTAGTGTGGGATTTAGCAATCAGCCCCAGCATTTT

v_call: TRBV4-1
d_call: TRBD1
clone_size: -
j_call: TRBJ2-5
cdr3_aa: CASSQAWTGGEETQYF
cdr3_nt: TGCGCCAGCAGCCAAGCCTGGACAGGGGGTGAGGAGACCCAGTACTTC

v_call: TRBV29-1
d_call: -
clone_size: many
j_call: TRBJ1-1
cdr3_aa: CSVDDIRAFF
cdr3_nt: TGCAGCGTCGACGACATAAGAGCTTTCTTT

v_call: TRBV5-1
d_call: TRBD1
clone_size: -
j_call: TRBJ1-1
cdr3_aa: CASRGGQGMNTEAFF
cdr3_nt: TGCGCCAGCAGAGGAGGACAGGGGATGAACACTGAAGCTTTCTTT

v_call: TRBV20-1
d_call: -
clone_size: few
j_call: TRBJ1-5
cdr3_aa: CSARETISNQPQHF
cdr3_nt: TGCAGTGCTAGAGAAACGATAAGTAATCAGCCCCAGCATTTT

v_call: TRBV6-5
d_call: -
clone_size: -
j_call: TRBJ1-1
cdr3_aa: CASRAGPYFTEAFF
cdr3_nt: TGTGCCAGCAGGGCGGGACCGTATTTCACTGAAGCTTTCTTT

v_call: TRBV27
d_call: -
clone_size: few
j_call: TRBJ1-4
cdr3_aa: CASSLGFANEKLFF
cdr3_nt: TGTGCCAGCTCCCTGGGGTTCGCTAATGAAAAACTGTTTTTT

v_call: TRBV3-1
d_call: -
clone_size: many
j_call: TRBJ1-4
cdr3_aa: CASSQSSEGVGEKLFF
cdr3_nt: TGTGCCAGCAGCCAATCTTCTGAGGGAGTAGGTGAAAAACTGTTTTTT

v_call: TRBV5-1
d_call: TRBD1
clone_size: few
j_call: TRBJ2-2
cdr3_aa: CASRLTGNTGELFF
cdr3_nt: TGCGCCAGCAGGTTGACAGGGAATACCGGGGAGCTGTTTTTT